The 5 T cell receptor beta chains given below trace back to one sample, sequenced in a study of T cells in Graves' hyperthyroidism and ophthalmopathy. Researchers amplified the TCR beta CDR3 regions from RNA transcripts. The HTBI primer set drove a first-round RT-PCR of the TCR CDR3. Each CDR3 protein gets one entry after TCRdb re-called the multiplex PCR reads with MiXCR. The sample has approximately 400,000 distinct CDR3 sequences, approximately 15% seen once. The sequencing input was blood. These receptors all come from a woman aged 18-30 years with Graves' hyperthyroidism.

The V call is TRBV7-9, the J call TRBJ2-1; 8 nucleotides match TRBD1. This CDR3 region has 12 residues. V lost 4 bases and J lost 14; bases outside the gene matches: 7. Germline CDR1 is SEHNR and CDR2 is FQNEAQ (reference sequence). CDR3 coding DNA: TGTGCCAGCAGCTGGTTTGACAGGGGTGAGTTCTTC. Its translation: CASSWFDRGEFF.

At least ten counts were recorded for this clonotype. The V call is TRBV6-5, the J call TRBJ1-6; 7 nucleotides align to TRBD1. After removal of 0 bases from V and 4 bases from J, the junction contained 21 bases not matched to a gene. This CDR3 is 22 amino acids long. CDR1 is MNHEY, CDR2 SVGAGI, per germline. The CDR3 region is CASSYSRSARAGTVFYNSPLHF. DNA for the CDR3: TGTGCCAGCAGTTACTCGAGATCGGCCCGGGCCGGGACAGTCTTTTATAATTCACCCCTCCACTTT.

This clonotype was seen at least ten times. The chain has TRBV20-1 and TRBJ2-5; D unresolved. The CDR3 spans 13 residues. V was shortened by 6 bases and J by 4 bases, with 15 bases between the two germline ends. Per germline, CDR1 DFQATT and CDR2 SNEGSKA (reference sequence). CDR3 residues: CSASGNSRETQYF. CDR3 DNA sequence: TGCAGTGCATCTGGGAACTCGAGAGAGACCCAGTACTTC.

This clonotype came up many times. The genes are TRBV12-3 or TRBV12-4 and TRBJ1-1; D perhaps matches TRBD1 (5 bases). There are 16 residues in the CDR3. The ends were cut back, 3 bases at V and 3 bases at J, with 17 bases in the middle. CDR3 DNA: TGTGCCAGCAGTTTCCCCAGGGCGGGAGGGGACACTGAAGCTTTCTTT. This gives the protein CASSFPRAGGDTEAFF.

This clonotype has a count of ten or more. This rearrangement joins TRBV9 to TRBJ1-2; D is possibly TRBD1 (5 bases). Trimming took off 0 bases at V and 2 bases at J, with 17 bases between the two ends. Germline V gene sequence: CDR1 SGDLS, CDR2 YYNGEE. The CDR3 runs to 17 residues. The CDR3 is CASSVALGEGPNYGYTF. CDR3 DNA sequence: TGTGCCAGCAGCGTAGCCCTAGGGGAGGGGCCGAACTATGGCTACACCTTC.